These 26 T cell receptor beta chains were sequenced from one sample in a study of shared clonotypes between healthy human individuals. TCRdb keeps only in-frame clones here, not all; method: immunoSEQ multiplex PCR. This sample has some 2,500,000 clones, with approximately 93% found just once. The material sequenced was naive CD4+ T cells from PBMCs. Subset reported: CD45RA+ positively selected. The origin of the receptors is a man aged 18 to 29 in good health. Some clones in this sample may be carry-over from other donors' samples.

This chain links TRBV19 with TRBJ1-1; no reliable D call. The CDR3 runs to 14 residues. CDR1 and CDR2 (germline): LNHDA, SQIVND (reference sequence). The V end lost 3 bases, the J end lost 8 bases, and 16 bases lay between the germline ends. CDR3 DNA: TGTGCCAGTAGTATTTCTCCAAGTTACAGAGAAGCTTTCTTT. Protein product: CASSISPSYREAFF.

V usage is TRBV28 and J usage is TRBJ2-3; 8 positions match TRBD2. J gave up 4 bases and V 2 bases, and 8 bases lay outside the gene matches. Looked up from germline, CDR1 is MDHEN and CDR2 is SYDVKM. The CDR3 spans 16 residues. DNA of the CDR3: TGTGCCAGCAGTTTAAATAGCGGGACCTACGCAGATACGCAGTATTTT. Translated, it gives CASSLNSGTYADTQYF.

The V call is TRBV28, the J call TRBJ1-2, with a possible D match to TRBD1 (6 bases). Germline CDR1 reads MDHEN; CDR2 reads SYDVKM. The CDR3 runs to 15 residues. V lost 6 bases to trimming and J lost 0 bases, with 14 bases between them. The CDR3 here is CASSPRGSANYGYTF. CDR3 nucleotide sequence: TGTGCCAGCAGCCCGAGGGGGTCAGCTAACTATGGCTACACCTTC.

This clone came up once. V and J are TRBV5-3 and TRBJ2-2; possible D gene TRBD2, 5 bases. TRBV5-3 qualifies as an ORF whose function is uncertain. The V and J ends lost 4 bases and 3 bases respectively, with 13 bases between them. CDR3 length: 15 amino acids. Written as DNA, the CDR3 is TGTGCCAGAAGCCGGTCCGGGAACCACACCGGGGAGCTGTTTTTT. The encoded protein is CARSRSGNHTGELFF.

This chain joins TRBV7-2 and TRBJ1-2, with TRBD1 as a possible D gene (6 bases). Trimming took 2 bases from V and 8 from J, leaving 18 bases between them. The germline gives CDR1 SGHTA, CDR2 FQGNSA. The CDR3 runs to 15 residues. CDR3 protein: CASSLRWTDVGGYTF. The CDR3 nucleotides are TGTGCCAGCAGCTTACGATGGACAGACGTGGGGGGCTACACCTTC.

V gene TRBV5-1 combines with J gene TRBJ2-1; perhaps TRBD1 as D (5 bases). Germline lookup yields CDR1 SGHRS and CDR2 YFSETQ. The V end lost 4 bases, the J end lost 8 bases, and 16 bases lay between the germline ends. The CDR3 consists of 14 residues. CDR3: CASSVIQVQHEQFF. The CDR3, as DNA: TGCGCCAGCAGCGTGATACAGGTACAACATGAGCAGTTCTTC. Looking up the rest from reference TRBV5-1 and TRBJ2-1 gives the full variable domain: KAGVTQTPRYLIKTRGQQVTLSCSPISGHRSVSWYQQTPGQGLQFLFEYFSETQRNKGNFPGRFSGRQFSNSRSEMNVSTLELGDSALYLCASSVIQVQHEQFFGPGTRLTVL.

The V call is TRBV28, the J call TRBJ1-2, with a weak D call TRBD1 (6 bases). The germline V gene has CDR1 MDHEN and CDR2 SYDVKM. The CDR3 is 13 amino acids. With 4 bases removed from V and 7 bases from J, the gap between germline ends came to 13 bases. The CDR3 protein is CASSSSGALGYTF. CDR3 DNA sequence: TGTGCCAGCAGTTCCTCAGGGGCCCTTGGCTACACCTTC.

The chain is built from TRBV2 and TRBJ1-1, with D possibly being TRBD1 (6 bases). The germline V gene encodes CDR1 SNHLY and CDR2 FYNNEI. The V end was cut by 10 bases, the J end by 1 base, with 16 bases between. The length of the CDR3 is 14 residues. This chain's CDR3 is CAISGAGTNTEAFF. CDR3 DNA: TGTGCCATCTCAGGGGCAGGGACGAACACTGAAGCTTTCTTT.

The V and J genes are TRBV5-1 and TRBJ1-2; no firm D call. V lost 3 bases to trimming and J lost 6 bases, with 12 bases between them. Germline CDR1 and CDR2: SGHRS and YFSETQ. CDR3 length equals 13 residues. The CDR3 protein is CASSSSDADGYTF. In nucleotides, the CDR3 is TGCGCCAGCAGCTCGTCTGACGCGGATGGCTACACCTTC.

This chain uses TRBV19 with TRBJ1-1; a possible D gene is TRBD1 (5 bases). V lost 8 bases, J lost 5 bases, and 21 bases lay in between. The CDR3 is 15 amino acids. CDR1 is LNHDA and CDR2 is SQIVND in the germline V gene (reference sequence). The CDR3: CASCPTDRSFTEAFF. For the CDR3, the DNA is TGTGCCAGTTGCCCGACCGACAGATCTTTTACTGAAGCTTTCTTT.

This chain joins TRBV4-1 and TRBJ1-1, with D possibly TRBD1 on 6 matching bases. The CDR3 loop spans 14 amino acids. V lost 0 bases and J 11 bases, leaving 16 bases between the germline ends. Germline V gene data show CDR1 as MGHRA and CDR2 as YSYEKL. The CDR3 bases are TGCGCCAGCAGCCAAGAACAGGGCAGTAAGGGTGCTTTCTTT. Translating gives CASSQEQGSKGAFF.

V usage is TRBV5-4 and J usage is TRBJ2-1; 8 nucleotides line up with TRBD1. Germline trimming cut 5 bases from V and 4 bases from J; bases unmatched to any gene: 8. Looked up from germline, CDR1 is SGHNT and CDR2 is YYREEE (reference sequence). CDR3 length: 15 amino acids. The CDR3 region has the DNA TGTGCCAGCAGGAAGGGACAGGACCATTACAATGAGCAGTTCTTC. Translating gives CASRKGQDHYNEQFF.

This clone was picked up one time. This specimen includes other DNA sequences encoding the same CDR3. The chain has TRBV5-1 and TRBJ2-1, with TRBD1 as a possible D gene (6 bases). The CDR3 covers 15 residues. V lost 2 bases and J 0 bases, leaving 9 bases between the germline ends. CDR1 and CDR2 (germline): SGHRS, YFSETQ. The CDR3 DNA reads TGCGCCAGCAGCTTAGGGGGAGCCTCCTACAATGAGCAGTTCTTC. It specifies CASSLGGASYNEQFF.

This chain uses TRBV27 with TRBJ2-1, with 7 bases fitting TRBD1. The junction had 11 bases not matched to a gene; V was cut back by 6 bases and J by 3 bases. The CDR3 spans 16 residues. Germline V gene data show CDR1 as MNHEY and CDR2 as SMNVEV (reference sequence). The CDR3 DNA reads as TGTGCCAGCAGCCGATTCCGAGACAGGGACTACAATGAGCAGTTCTTC. Its protein product is CASSRFRDRDYNEQFF.

The gene calls are TRBV6-6 and TRBJ1-1; 10 bases are shared with TRBD1. CDR1 and CDR2 (germline): MNHNY, SVGAGI (reference sequence). The CDR3 is 13 amino acids. With 7 bases clipped from V and 6 bases from J, the junction kept 5 bases outside the gene matches. The CDR3 coding sequence is TGTGCCAGCACCCCGACAGGGGGCCCTGAAGCTTTCTTT. The encoded protein is CASTPTGGPEAFF.

The V gene is TRBV10-3, the J gene TRBJ2-7, with 8 bases that match TRBD2. The CDR3 totals 16 residues. Looked up from germline, CDR1 is ENHRY and CDR2 is SYGVKD. With V trimmed by 4 bases and J by 3 bases, 11 bases remained unmatched. CDR3 region: CAISGWREEGSYEQYF. In nucleotides, the CDR3 is TGTGCCATCAGTGGGTGGCGGGAGGAGGGCAGCTACGAGCAGTACTTC.

As to this clone: Other DNA variants within this sample encode the same CDR3. The chain links TRBV27 to TRBJ2-7; D gene uncertain. V lost 8 bases to trimming and J lost 2 bases, with 19 bases between them. The CDR3 spans 15 residues. The germline V gene has CDR1 MNHEY and CDR2 SMNVEV (reference sequence). The CDR3: CASRSPGTYPYEQYF. The DNA of the CDR3 is TGTGCCAGCCGGTCCCCCGGCACTTACCCCTACGAGCAGTACTTC.

V gene TRBV4-1 combines with J gene TRBJ2-1; D tentatively fits TRBD1 or TRBD2 (5 bases each). Germline V lookup: CDR1 MGHRA, CDR2 YSYEKL. V was trimmed by 4 bases and J by 7 bases, leaving 26 bases between them. The CDR3 loop spans 18 amino acids. The DNA of the CDR3 is TGCGCCAGCAGCCGAGGGCCGGCCCAAGGGGATCTGGGAAATGAGCAGTTCTTC. Translating gives CASSRGPAQGDLGNEQFF.

The J gene is TRBJ1-2, the V gene TRBV7-9, with D unresolved. V lost 5 bases and J 0 bases, leaving 16 bases between the germline ends. This CDR3 contains 16 residues. CDR1 and CDR2 (germline): SEHNR, FQNEAQ (reference sequence). The CDR3 nucleotides are TGTGCCAGCAGCCCTCTGCGAGAGGCCACTAACTATGGCTACACCTTC. This sequence encodes CASSPLREATNYGYTF.

The gene calls are TRBV27 and TRBJ1-4, with D unclear. Germline CDR1 and CDR2: MNHEY and SMNVEV (reference sequence). There are 16 residues in the CDR3. The germline V and J ends were trimmed by 4 bases and 4 bases, with 16 bases remaining between them. CDR3 residues: CASSSRKEDFNEKLFF. CDR3 in DNA: TGTGCCAGCAGTTCTCGAAAAGAAGACTTTAATGAAAAACTGTTTTTT.

The chain is built from TRBV21-1 and TRBJ1-2; TRBD1, as called in the table, went unchecked against the DNA. TRBV21-1 is recorded as a pseudogene. The CDR3 has 15 amino acids. As DNA, the CDR3 is TGTGCCAGCAGCACCTCAGGGGGGTTAGCCTATGGCTACACCTTC. This gives the protein CASSTSGGLAYGYTF.

The V and J genes are TRBV28 and TRBJ1-2; D remains unclear. The V and J ends lost 1 base and 8 bases respectively, with 17 bases between them. The CDR3 extends over 15 amino acids. The germline V gene has CDR1 MDHEN and CDR2 SYDVKM. CDR3 in DNA: TGTGCCAGCAGTTTATTGGCCCGAACAGCCCTGGGCTACACCTTC. It yields the protein CASSLLARTALGYTF.

This rearrangement joins TRBV5-5 to TRBJ1-1; D not certain. CDR1 is SGHKS, CDR2 YYEKEE, per germline (reference sequence). V gave up 5 bases and J gave up 4 bases, with 18 bases separating them. This CDR3 is built from 15 residues. The CDR3 bases are TGTGCCAGCAGAGTTGGCGGAACCCTGAGCACTGAAGCTTTCTTT. Amino acids: CASRVGGTLSTEAFF.

The chain is built from TRBV5-5 and TRBJ1-2; D not resolved. Per germline, CDR1 SGHKS and CDR2 YYEKEE (reference sequence). Trimming took off 3 bases at V and 0 bases at J, with 0 bases between the two ends. The CDR3 totals 11 residues. CDR3 sequence: CASSSNYGYTF. The CDR3 nucleotides are TGTGCCAGCAGCTCTAACTATGGCTACACCTTC.

The chain combines TRBV5-1 with TRBJ1-2; 7 bases map to TRBD1. The CDR3 is 18 residues long. The V gene's germline CDR1 is SGHRS and CDR2 YFSETQ. Germline trimming cut 0 bases from V and 4 bases from J; bases unmatched to any gene: 15. The CDR3 coding sequence is TGCGCCAGCAGCTTGGTATGGACAGGCGACCGCACACTCTATGGCTACACCTTC. Encoded protein: CASSLVWTGDRTLYGYTF.

V and J are TRBV6-6 and TRBJ1-4; 9 positions agree with TRBD1. This CDR3 is built from 16 residues. V lost 4 bases to trimming and J lost 7 bases; unmatched junction nucleotides: 10. Looked up from germline, CDR1 is MNHNY and CDR2 is SVGAGI (reference sequence). The CDR3 spells CASSSHLQGASEKLFF. CDR3 in DNA: TGTGCCAGCAGTTCCCATTTACAGGGGGCGTCTGAAAAACTGTTTTTT.